Listed below are T cell receptor beta chains from one sample, sequenced in a study of cytomegalovirus exposure and HLA in healthy donors. Clones were read by immunoSEQ multiplex PCR, and TCRdb kept only the in-frame ones, dropping some. The sample holds around 120,000 clones. The sequenced material came from PBMCs. These receptors were collected from a man aged 18 to 35 in good health and CMV-seronegative. CDR3s include the opening cysteine and the closing phenylalanine or tryptophan. A D gene is named only where the DNA matches it firmly.

V: TRBV25-1
J: TRBJ2-5
D: TRBD1
CDR3: CASTSGTGSETQYF
DNA: TGTGCCAGCACCTCCGGGACAGGGAGTGAGACCCAGTACTTC

V: TRBV6-1
J: TRBJ2-5
D: -
CDR3: CASSEAAGLGGGGTQYF
DNA: TGTGCCAGCAGTGAAGCGGCGGGGTTAGGGGGGGGAGGGACCCAGTACTTC

V: TRBV7-8
J: TRBJ1-5
D: -
CDR3: CASSSQGNQPQHF
DNA: TGTGCCAGCAGCTCCCAGGGTAATCAGCCCCAGCATTTT

V: TRBV29-1
J: TRBJ1-2
D: TRBD1
CDR3: CSVGTGTVNGYTF
DNA: TGCAGCGTCGGGACAGGGACCGTTAATGGCTACACCTTC

V: TRBV19
J: TRBJ2-1
D: -
CDR3: CASTPASYNEQFF
DNA: TGTGCCTCAACCCCGGCTAGCTACAATGAGCAGTTCTTC

V: TRBV9
J: TRBJ1-2
D: TRBD1
CDR3: CASSALGQGEIRYTF
DNA: TGTGCCAGCAGCGCCCTAGGACAGGGAGAGATACGCTACACCTTC

V: TRBV18
J: TRBJ1-3
D: -
CDR3: CASSPPHRPSPGNTIYF
DNA: TGTGCCAGCTCACCACCCCACAGACCGAGCCCTGGAAACACCATATATTTT

V: TRBV6-5
J: TRBJ1-1
D: -
CDR3: CASNTGIMNTEAFF
DNA: TGTGCCAGCAATACAGGGATCATGAACACTGAAGCTTTCTTT

V: TRBV19
J: TRBJ1-2
D: TRBD1
CDR3: CASSTTGGAVSGYTF
DNA: TGTGCCAGTAGTACCACAGGGGGCGCAGTGAGTGGCTACACCTTC

V: TRBV7-9
J: TRBJ2-2
D: TRBD1
CDR3: CASSGQGSGGELFF
DNA: TGTGCCAGCAGCGGACAGGGGTCGGGCGGGGAGCTGTTTTTT

V: TRBV7-9
J: TRBJ2-1
D: TRBD2
CDR3: CASDFDGTSSYNEQFF
DNA: TGTGCCAGCGACTTCGACGGGACTAGCTCCTACAATGAGCAGTTCTTC

V: TRBV28
J: TRBJ1-1
D: -
CDR3: CASSLKPYGEAFF
DNA: TGTGCCAGCAGTTTAAAGCCCTACGGGGAAGCTTTCTTT

V: TRBV7-2
J: TRBJ1-5
D: TRBD1
CDR3: CASSLEDRAYQPQHF
DNA: TGTGCCAGCAGCTTAGAGGACAGGGCATATCAGCCCCAGCATTTT

V: TRBV30
J: TRBJ2-1
D: -
CDR3: CAWKEGTEYNEQFF
DNA: TGTGCCTGGAAGGAGGGGACGGAATACAATGAGCAGTTCTTC

V: TRBV9
J: TRBJ2-2
D: -
CDR3: CASSVRRARNTGELFF
DNA: TGTGCCAGCAGCGTACGGCGGGCCCGGAACACCGGGGAGCTGTTTTTT

V: TRBV9
J: TRBJ1-1
D: -
CDR3: CASTMMEGGHTEAFF
DNA: TGTGCCAGCACCATGATGGAGGGAGGACACACTGAAGCTTTCTTT

V: TRBV28
J: TRBJ2-2
D: -
CDR3: CASSYPTGTLNTGELFF
DNA: TGTGCCAGCAGCTACCCTACCGGGACTTTGAACACCGGGGAGCTGTTTTTT

V: TRBV7-8
J: TRBJ2-7
D: TRBD1
CDR3: CASSLQGADGNEQYF
DNA: TGTGCCAGCAGCTTACAGGGGGCAGACGGCAACGAGCAGTACTTC

V: TRBV10-3
J: TRBJ1-5
D: TRBD1
CDR3: CAISAKDREHQPQHF
DNA: TGTGCCATCAGTGCTAAGGACAGGGAGCATCAGCCCCAGCATTTT

V: TRBV6-1
J: TRBJ1-2
D: TRBD1
CDR3: CASSEMGQKYGYTF
DNA: TGTGCCAGCAGTGAAATGGGACAGAAGTATGGCTACACCTTC

V: TRBV2
J: TRBJ1-5
D: -
CDR3: CASFPDLSSNQPQHF
DNA: TGTGCCAGCTTCCCGGACTTGTCGAGCAATCAGCCCCAGCATTTT

V: TRBV28
J: TRBJ1-2
D: -
CDR3: CASSFGGIGYTF
DNA: TGTGCCAGCAGTTTTGGGGGGATTGGCTACACCTTC

V: TRBV19
J: TRBJ2-7
D: TRBD2
CDR3: CASSLGLAEPYEQYF
DNA: TGTGCCAGTAGTCTGGGACTAGCGGAACCCTACGAGCAGTACTTC

V: TRBV10-1
J: TRBJ2-3
D: TRBD2
CDR3: CASSPGGPEDTQYF
DNA: TGCGCCAGCTCCCCGGGGGGGCCCGAAGATACGCAGTATTTT

V: TRBV27
J: TRBJ2-1
D: TRBD2
CDR3: CASSLSPGSGINEQFF
DNA: TGTGCCAGCAGTTTATCCCCGGGTAGCGGGATAAATGAGCAGTTCTTC

V: TRBV2
J: TRBJ1-1
D: -
CDR3: CASSEGKGVGLAEAFF
DNA: TGTGCCAGCAGTGAGGGCAAGGGGGTCGGGTTAGCTGAAGCTTTCTTT

V: TRBV6-5
J: TRBJ1-1
D: -
CDR3: CASSYLQKTEAFF
DNA: TGTGCCAGCAGTTACTTGCAGAAAACTGAAGCTTTCTTT

V: TRBV19
J: TRBJ2-3
D: TRBD2
CDR3: CASSLLAGGYTDTQYF
DNA: TGTGCCAGTAGTCTCTTAGCGGGGGGATACACAGATACGCAGTATTTT

V: TRBV15
J: TRBJ2-5
D: -
CDR3: CATSRGSRETQYF
DNA: TGTGCCACCAGCAGAGGCTCCAGAGAGACCCAGTACTTC

V: TRBV18
J: TRBJ2-1
D: TRBD1
CDR3: CASSPDRMTGRNEQFF
DNA: TGTGCCAGCTCACCAGATAGGATGACAGGGCGCAATGAGCAGTTCTTC

V: TRBV5-1
J: TRBJ1-1
D: TRBD1
CDR3: CASSLANRQGENTEAFF
DNA: TGCGCCAGCAGCTTGGCGAACCGCCAGGGGGAAAACACTGAAGCTTTCTTT

V: TRBV5-1
J: TRBJ1-6
D: -
CDR3: CASSLDRPANSPLHF
DNA: TGCGCCAGCAGCTTGGACAGACCCGCTAATTCACCCCTCCACTTT

V: TRBV4-1
J: TRBJ2-1
D: TRBD1
CDR3: CASSPGLKGASYNEQFF
DNA: TGCGCCAGCAGCCCCGGTCTGAAGGGGGCGTCCTACAATGAGCAGTTCTTC

V: TRBV5-1
J: TRBJ1-1
D: TRBD1
CDR3: CASSYRTGNTEAFF
DNA: TGCGCCAGCAGCTATCGGACAGGGAATACTGAAGCTTTCTTT

V: TRBV11-3
J: TRBJ2-2
D: -
CDR3: CASEGPEEGELFF
DNA: TGTGCCAGCGAGGGTCCGGAGGAGGGGGAGCTGTTTTTT

V: TRBV29-1
J: TRBJ2-3
D: TRBD1
CDR3: CSVEDFRGRGDTQYF
DNA: TGCAGCGTTGAGGACTTCAGGGGGCGCGGAGATACGCAGTATTTT

V: TRBV9
J: TRBJ1-1
D: -
CDR3: CASSVAPSSNTEAFF
DNA: TGTGCCAGCAGCGTAGCCCCCTCGTCGAACACTGAAGCTTTCTTT

V: TRBV19
J: TRBJ1-2
D: TRBD1
CDR3: CASSNRDRTNYGYTF
DNA: TGTGCCAGTAGTAACCGGGACAGAACTAACTATGGCTACACCTTC

V: TRBV7-2
J: TRBJ2-3
D: -
CDR3: CASSAQPPRLTSTDTQYF
DNA: TGTGCCAGCAGCGCCCAACCTCCGAGACTGACTAGCACAGATACGCAGTATTTT

V: TRBV7-2
J: TRBJ1-1
D: -
CDR3: CASSPGDSNANTEAFF
DNA: TGTGCCAGCAGCCCCGGAGACAGTAACGCGAACACTGAAGCTTTCTTT

V: TRBV19
J: TRBJ2-2
D: -
CDR3: CATTMGAAYTGELFF
DNA: TGTGCCACCACGATGGGGGCCGCGTACACCGGGGAGCTGTTTTTT

V: TRBV6-5
J: TRBJ2-1
D: TRBD2
CDR3: CASSSPTSGRQNEQFF
DNA: TGTGCCAGCAGTTCTCCGACTAGCGGGAGGCAGAATGAGCAGTTCTTC

V: TRBV6-1
J: TRBJ2-1
D: TRBD2
CDR3: CASTSSGRLYNEQFF
DNA: TGTGCCAGCACCTCTAGCGGGAGACTCTACAATGAGCAGTTCTTC

V: TRBV5-1
J: TRBJ1-3
D: -
CDR3: CASSLDGPSGNTIYF
DNA: TGCGCCAGCAGCTTGGACGGTCCCTCTGGAAACACCATATATTTT

V: TRBV5-1
J: TRBJ2-7
D: TRBD2
CDR3: CASSFGTGLAGGPSYEQYF
DNA: TGCGCCAGCAGCTTCGGTACGGGACTAGCGGGAGGGCCATCCTACGAGCAGTACTTC

V: TRBV18
J: TRBJ2-1
D: TRBD2
CDR3: CASSPRLAGGDEQFF
DNA: TGTGCCAGCTCACCCAGACTAGCGGGGGGGGACGAGCAGTTCTTC